This T cell receptor beta chain was sequenced during a study of technical replicates of blood from a handful of donors. TCRdb's copy holds only in-frame clones and misses some; the assay was immunoSEQ multiplex PCR. The sample includes 75,000 to 90,000 clones, around 90% of them seen just once. This CDR3 has 17 amino acids. Germline CDR1 MNHEY, CDR2 SMNVEV (reference sequence). The ends were cut back, 0 bases at V and 3 bases at J, with 17 bases in the middle. The genes are TRBV27 and TRBJ1-2, with D possibly being TRBD1 (5 bases). The sequencing input was T cells isolated from PBMCs. This sequence was found in a human donor in good health. In nucleotides, the CDR3 is TGTGCCAGCAGTTTATCCCCGGAGGCAGGGAGGTACTATGGCTACACCTTC. Its translation: CASSLSPEAGRYYGYTF.